A selection of T cell receptor beta chains follows, all from one sample in a study of a mutant IDH1 vaccine in newly diagnosed glioma. Sequenced by immunoSEQ multiplex PCR; TCRdb stores in-frame clones only, minus some. The sample gives roughly 30,000 clones, approximately 78% of which show up once; about 11% is in the top ten. No antigen is known for these receptors. The source material was PBMCs, sampled from a glioma patient whose treatment included an IDH1 peptide vaccine. These TCRs come from a middle-aged woman with glioma. Both conserved end residues are trimmed from each CDR3.

J gene	V gene	CDR3 protein
TRBJ1-1	TRBV6-5	ASSYSGLNTEAF
TRBJ2-2	TRBV19	ASSTPGRAGELF
TRBJ2-1	TRBV7-2	ASRPQRGPQF
TRBJ1-1	TRBV5-1	ASSLRSENTEAF
TRBJ1-6	TRBV2	ASSRQGFSPLH
TRBJ1-5	TRBV19	ASSIRDRNQPQH
TRBJ1-1	TRBV7-2	ASSLSENTEAF
TRBJ2-7	TRBV29-1	SAIPRWGPFYEQY
TRBJ1-1	TRBV27	ASSLGQGAGGTEAF
TRBJ1-1	TRBV12-5	ASGFISAGPTEAF
TRBJ1-6	TRBV7-2	ASSFRGNSPLH
TRBJ2-7	TRBV9	ASSVGGAAYEQY
TRBJ2-1	TRBV7-9	ASSLTGDNEQF
TRBJ2-5	TRBV5-1	ASSNQETQY
TRBJ2-5	TRBV30	AWAGGGLQETQY
TRBJ1-6	TRBV10-1	ASSYPGQDSSYNSPLH
TRBJ1-1	TRBV6-5	ASSYTGFGAF
TRBJ1-3	TRBV19	ASSAKPTGYSGNTIY
TRBJ1-2	TRBV7-9	ASRLDRVANYGYT